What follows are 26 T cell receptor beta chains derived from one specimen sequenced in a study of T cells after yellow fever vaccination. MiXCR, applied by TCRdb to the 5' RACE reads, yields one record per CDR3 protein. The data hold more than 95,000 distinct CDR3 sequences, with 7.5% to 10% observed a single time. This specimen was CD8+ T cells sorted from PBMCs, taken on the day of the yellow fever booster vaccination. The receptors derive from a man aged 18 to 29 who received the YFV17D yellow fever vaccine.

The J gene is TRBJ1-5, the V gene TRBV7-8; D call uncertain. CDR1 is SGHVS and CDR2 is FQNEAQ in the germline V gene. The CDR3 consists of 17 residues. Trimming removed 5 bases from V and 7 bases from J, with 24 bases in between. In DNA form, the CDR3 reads TGTGCCAGCAGCAACCCGCGGGGTGGCATAGTAGGACAGCCCCAGCATTTT. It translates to CASSNPRGGIVGQPQHF.

This CDR3 reads CASSQRLMDDPGGYTF. For the CDR3, the DNA is TGCGCCAGCAGCCAAAGACTCATGGACGACCCGGGAGGCTACACCTTC. The rearrangement joins TRBV4-3 to TRBJ1-2, with D unclear. The germline V gene encodes CDR1 LGHNA and CDR2 YSLEER. V lost 2 bases and J 8 bases, leaving 21 bases between the germline ends. The CDR3 is made up of 16 amino acids.

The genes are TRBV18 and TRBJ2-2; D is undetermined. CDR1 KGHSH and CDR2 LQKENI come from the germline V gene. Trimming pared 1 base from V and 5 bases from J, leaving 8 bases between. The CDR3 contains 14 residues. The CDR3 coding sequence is TGTGCCAGCTCACCACAGGTGGAAACCGGGGAGCTGTTTTTT. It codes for CASSPQVETGELFF.

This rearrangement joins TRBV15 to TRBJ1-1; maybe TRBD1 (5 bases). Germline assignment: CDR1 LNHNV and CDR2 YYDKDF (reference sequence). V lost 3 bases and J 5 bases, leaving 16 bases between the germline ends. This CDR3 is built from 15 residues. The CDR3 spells CATSRTAEKHTEAFF. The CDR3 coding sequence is TGTGCCACCAGCAGGACAGCCGAAAAACATACTGAAGCTTTCTTT.

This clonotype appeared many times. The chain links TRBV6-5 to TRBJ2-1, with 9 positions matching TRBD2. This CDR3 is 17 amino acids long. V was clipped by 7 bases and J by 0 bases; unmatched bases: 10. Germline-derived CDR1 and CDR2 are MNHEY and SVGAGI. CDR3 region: CASTPNSGGLSYNEQFF. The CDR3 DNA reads TGTGCCAGCACCCCGAATAGCGGGGGCCTCTCCTACAATGAGCAGTTCTTC.

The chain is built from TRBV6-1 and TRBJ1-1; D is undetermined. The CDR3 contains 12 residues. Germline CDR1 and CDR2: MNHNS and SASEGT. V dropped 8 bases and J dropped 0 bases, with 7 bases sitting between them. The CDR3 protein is CASVELNTEAFF. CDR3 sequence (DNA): TGTGCCAGCGTCGAGTTGAACACTGAAGCTTTCTTT.

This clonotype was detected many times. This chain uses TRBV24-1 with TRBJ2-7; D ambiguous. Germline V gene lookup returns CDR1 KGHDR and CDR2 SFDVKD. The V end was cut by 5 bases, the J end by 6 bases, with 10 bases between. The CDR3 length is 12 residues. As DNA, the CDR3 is TGTGCCACCAGTGGGGAACACGGCGAGCAGTACGTC. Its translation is CATSGEHGEQYV.

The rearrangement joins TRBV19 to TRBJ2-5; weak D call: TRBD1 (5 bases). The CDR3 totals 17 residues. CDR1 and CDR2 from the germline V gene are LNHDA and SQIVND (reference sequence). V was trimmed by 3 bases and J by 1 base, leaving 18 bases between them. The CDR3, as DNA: TGTGCCAGTAGTATGATTGGTGGGGCATTCCTCCAAGAGACCCAGTACTTC. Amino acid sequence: CASSMIGGAFLQETQYF. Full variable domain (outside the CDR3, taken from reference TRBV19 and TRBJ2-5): DGGITQSPKYLFRKEGQNVTLSCEQNLNHDAMYWYRQDPGQGLRLIYYSQIVNDFQKGDIAEGYSVSREKKESFPLTVTSAQKNPTAFYLCASSMIGGAFLQETQYFGPGTRLLVL.

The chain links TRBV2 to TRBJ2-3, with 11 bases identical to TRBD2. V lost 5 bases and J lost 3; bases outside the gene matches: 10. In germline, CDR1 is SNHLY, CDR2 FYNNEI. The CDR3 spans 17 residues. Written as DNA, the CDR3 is TGTGCCAGCAGTAGACCGGGACTAGCGGTTTCGACAGATACGCAGTATTTT. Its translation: CASSRPGLAVSTDTQYF.

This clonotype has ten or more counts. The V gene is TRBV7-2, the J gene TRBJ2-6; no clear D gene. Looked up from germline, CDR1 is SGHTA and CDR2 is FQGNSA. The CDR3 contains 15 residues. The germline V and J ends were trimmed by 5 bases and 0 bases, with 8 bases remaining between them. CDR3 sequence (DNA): TGTGCCAGCAGCCCCCTCCCCTCTGGGGCCAACGTCCTGACTTTC. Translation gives CASSPLPSGANVLTF.

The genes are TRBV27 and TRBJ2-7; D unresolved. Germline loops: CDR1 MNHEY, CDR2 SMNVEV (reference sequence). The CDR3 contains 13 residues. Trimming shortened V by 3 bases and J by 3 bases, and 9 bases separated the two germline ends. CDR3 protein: CASSFQAFYEQYF. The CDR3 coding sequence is TGTGCCAGCAGTTTTCAAGCGTTCTACGAGCAGTACTTC.

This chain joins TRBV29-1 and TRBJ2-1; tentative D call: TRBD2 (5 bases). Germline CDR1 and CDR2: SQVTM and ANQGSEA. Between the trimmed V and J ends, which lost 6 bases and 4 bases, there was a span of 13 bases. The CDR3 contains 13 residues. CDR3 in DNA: TGCAGCGTATCCGGAGGCGGGTACAATGAGCAGTTCTTC. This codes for CSVSGGGYNEQFF.

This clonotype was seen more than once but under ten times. CDR3 amino acids: CASSFGVGVTYEQYV. In DNA form, the CDR3 reads TGTGCCAGCAGTTTCGGGGTAGGCGTAACCTACGAGCAGTACGTC. J is TRBJ2-7 and V is TRBV12-3 or TRBV12-4; D perhaps matches TRBD2 (5 bases). The CDR3 loop spans 15 amino acids. V gave up 3 bases and J gave up 2 bases, with 14 bases separating them.

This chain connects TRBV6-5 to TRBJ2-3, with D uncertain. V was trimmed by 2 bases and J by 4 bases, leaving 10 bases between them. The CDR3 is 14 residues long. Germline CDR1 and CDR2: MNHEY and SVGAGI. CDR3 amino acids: CASSYIGRSDTQYF. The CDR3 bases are TGTGCCAGCAGTTACATCGGGCGATCAGATACGCAGTATTTT.

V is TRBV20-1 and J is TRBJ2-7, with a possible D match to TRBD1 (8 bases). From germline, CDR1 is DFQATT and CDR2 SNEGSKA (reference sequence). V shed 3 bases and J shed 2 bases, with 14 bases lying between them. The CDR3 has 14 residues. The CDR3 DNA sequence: TGCAGTGCTAGGGGGGGGACAGGTCCCTACGAGCAGTACTTC. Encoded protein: CSARGGTGPYEQYF.

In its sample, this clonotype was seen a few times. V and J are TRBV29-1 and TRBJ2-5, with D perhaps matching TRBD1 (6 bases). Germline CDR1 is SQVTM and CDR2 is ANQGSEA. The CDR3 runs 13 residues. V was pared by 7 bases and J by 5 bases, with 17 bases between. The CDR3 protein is CSGEKTGGETQYF. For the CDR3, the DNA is TGCAGCGGGGAAAAGACAGGCGGGGAGACCCAGTACTTC.

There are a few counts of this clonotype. The CDR3 here is CASSASGGEQYF. The CDR3 region has the DNA TGTGCCAGCAGCGCCTCAGGGGGCGAGCAGTACTTC. J is TRBJ2-7 and V is TRBV9; 7 bases map to TRBD1. The CDR3 is made up of 12 amino acids. J gave up 6 bases and V 3 bases, and 3 bases lay outside the gene matches. Germline V gene sequence: CDR1 SGDLS, CDR2 YYNGEE.

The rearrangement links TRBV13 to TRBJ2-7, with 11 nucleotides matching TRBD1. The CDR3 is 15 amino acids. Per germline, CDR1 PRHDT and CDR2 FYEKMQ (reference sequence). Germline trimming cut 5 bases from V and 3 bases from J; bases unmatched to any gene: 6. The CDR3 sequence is CASSTTGTGGYEQYF. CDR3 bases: TGTGCCAGCAGCACCACTGGGACAGGGGGCTACGAGCAGTACTTC.

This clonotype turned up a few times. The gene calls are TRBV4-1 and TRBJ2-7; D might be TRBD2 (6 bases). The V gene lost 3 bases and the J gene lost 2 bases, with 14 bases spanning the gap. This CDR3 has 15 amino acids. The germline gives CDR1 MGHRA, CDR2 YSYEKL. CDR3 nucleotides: TGCGCCAGCAGCCACCGCCACGGGGGTACCTACGAGCAGTACTTC. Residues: CASSHRHGGTYEQYF.

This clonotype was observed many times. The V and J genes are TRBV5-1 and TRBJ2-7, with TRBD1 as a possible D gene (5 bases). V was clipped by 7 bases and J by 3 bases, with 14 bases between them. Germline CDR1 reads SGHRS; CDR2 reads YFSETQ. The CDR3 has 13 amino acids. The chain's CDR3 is CASSQGTNYEQYF. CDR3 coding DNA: TGCGCCAGCTCGCAGGGTACGAACTACGAGCAGTACTTC.

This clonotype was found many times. The CDR3 loop reads CASGYNEQFF. CDR3 DNA: TGTGCCAGCGGGTACAATGAGCAGTTCTTC. This chain links TRBV12-3 or TRBV12-4 with TRBJ2-1; D call uncertain. The V and J ends lost 8 bases and 4 bases respectively, with 3 bases between them. The CDR3 is 10 residues long.

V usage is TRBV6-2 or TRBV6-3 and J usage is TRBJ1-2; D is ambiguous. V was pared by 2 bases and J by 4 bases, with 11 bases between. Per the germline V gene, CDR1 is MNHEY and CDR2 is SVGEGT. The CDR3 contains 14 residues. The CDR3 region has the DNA TGTGCCAGCAGTTACCCCGGGAGCTTCTATGGCTACACCTTC. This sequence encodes CASSYPGSFYGYTF.

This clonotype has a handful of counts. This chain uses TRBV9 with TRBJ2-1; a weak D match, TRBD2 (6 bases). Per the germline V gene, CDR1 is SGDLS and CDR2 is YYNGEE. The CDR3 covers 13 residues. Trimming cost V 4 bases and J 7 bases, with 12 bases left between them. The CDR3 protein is CASSPTSGNEQFF. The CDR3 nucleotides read TGTGCCAGCAGCCCGACTAGTGGGAATGAGCAGTTCTTC.

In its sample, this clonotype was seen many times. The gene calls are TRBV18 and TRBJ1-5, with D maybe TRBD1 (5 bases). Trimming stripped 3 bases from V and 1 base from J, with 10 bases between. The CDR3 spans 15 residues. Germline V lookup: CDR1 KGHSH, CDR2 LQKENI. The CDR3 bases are TGTGCCAGCTCACCGGGGTGGGGCAGCAATCAGCCCCAGCATTTT. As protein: CASSPGWGSNQPQHF.

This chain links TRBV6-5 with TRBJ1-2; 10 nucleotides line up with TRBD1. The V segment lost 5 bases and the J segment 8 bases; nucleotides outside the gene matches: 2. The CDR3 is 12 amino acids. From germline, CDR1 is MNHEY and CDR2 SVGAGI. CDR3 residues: CASSRGQGGYTF. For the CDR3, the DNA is TGTGCCAGCAGTAGGGGACAGGGGGGCTACACCTTC.

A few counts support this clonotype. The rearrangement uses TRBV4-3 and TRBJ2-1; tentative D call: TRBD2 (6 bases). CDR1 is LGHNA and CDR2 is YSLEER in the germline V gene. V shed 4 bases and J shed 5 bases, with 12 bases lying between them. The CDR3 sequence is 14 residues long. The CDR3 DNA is TGCGCCAGCAGCCGGGGAGGAACCCACAATGAGCAGTTCTTC. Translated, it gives CASSRGGTHNEQFF.